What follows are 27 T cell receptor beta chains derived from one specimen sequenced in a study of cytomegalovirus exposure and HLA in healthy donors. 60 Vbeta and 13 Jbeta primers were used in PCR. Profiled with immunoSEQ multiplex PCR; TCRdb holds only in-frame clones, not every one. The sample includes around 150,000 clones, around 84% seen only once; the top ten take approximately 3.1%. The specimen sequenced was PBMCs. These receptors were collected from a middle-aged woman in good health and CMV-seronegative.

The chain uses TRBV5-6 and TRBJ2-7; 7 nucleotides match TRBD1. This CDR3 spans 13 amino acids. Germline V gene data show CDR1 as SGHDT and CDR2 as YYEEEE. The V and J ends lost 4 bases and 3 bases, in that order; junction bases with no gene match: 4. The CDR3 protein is CASSLRDSYEQYF. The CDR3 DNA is TGTGCCAGCAGCCTACGGGACAGCTACGAGCAGTACTTC.

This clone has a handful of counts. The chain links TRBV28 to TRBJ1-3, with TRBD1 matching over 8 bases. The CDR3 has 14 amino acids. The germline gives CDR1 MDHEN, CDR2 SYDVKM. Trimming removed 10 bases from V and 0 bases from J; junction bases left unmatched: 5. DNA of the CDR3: TGTGCCACCCGGACAGGGAACTCTGGAAACACCATATATTTT. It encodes CATRTGNSGNTIYF.

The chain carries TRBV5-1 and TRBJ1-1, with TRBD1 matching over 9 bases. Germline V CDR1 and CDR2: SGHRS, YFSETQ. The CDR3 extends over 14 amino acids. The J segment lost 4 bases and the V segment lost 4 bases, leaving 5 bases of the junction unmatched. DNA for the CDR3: TGCGCCAGCAGCAGGACAGGGGAACCCACTGAAGCTTTCTTT. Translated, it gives CASSRTGEPTEAFF.

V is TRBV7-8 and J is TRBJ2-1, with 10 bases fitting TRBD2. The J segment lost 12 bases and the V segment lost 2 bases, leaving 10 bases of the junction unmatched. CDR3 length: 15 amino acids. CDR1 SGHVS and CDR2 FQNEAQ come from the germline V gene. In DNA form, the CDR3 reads TGTGCCAGCAGCTTAACAGCGGGGGGGCCCGGTGGGCAGTTCTTC. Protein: CASSLTAGGPGGQFF.

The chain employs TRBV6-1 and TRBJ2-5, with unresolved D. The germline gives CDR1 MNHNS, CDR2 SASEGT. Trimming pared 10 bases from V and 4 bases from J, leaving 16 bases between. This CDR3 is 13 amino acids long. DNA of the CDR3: TGTGCCACTGATAGTTTAGTCCCAGAGACCCAGTACTTC. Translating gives CATDSLVPETQYF.

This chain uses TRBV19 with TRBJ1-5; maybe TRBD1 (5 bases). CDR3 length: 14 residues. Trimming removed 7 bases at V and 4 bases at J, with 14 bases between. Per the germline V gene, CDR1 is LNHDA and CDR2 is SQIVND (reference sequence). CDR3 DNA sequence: TGTGCCAGTACCATAAGGAGGGGAAATCAGCCCCAGCATTTT. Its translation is CASTIRRGNQPQHF.

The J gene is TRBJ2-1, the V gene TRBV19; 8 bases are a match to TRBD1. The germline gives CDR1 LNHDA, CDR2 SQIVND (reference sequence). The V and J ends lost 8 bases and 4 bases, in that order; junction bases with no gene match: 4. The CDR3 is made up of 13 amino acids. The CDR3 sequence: CASQGARYNEQFF. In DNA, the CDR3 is TGTGCCAGTCAGGGGGCGCGTTACAATGAGCAGTTCTTC. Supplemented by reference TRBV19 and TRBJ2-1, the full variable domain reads DGGITQSPKYLFRKEGQNVTLSCEQNLNHDAMYWYRQDPGQGLRLIYYSQIVNDFQKGDIAEGYSVSREKKESFPLTVTSAQKNPTAFYLCASQGARYNEQFFGPGTRLTVL.

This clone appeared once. CDR3 coding DNA: TGTGCCAGCAGCCCTAACAGGGGGCAAAAAGCTTTCTTT. Protein product: CASSPNRGQKAFF. The chain is built from TRBV7-9 and TRBJ1-1; 9 nucleotides match TRBD1. Germline V gene data show CDR1 as SEHNR and CDR2 as FQNEAQ (reference sequence). The CDR3 sequence is 13 residues long. The trim removed 5 bases at V and 9 bases at J, leaving 7 bases unmatched.

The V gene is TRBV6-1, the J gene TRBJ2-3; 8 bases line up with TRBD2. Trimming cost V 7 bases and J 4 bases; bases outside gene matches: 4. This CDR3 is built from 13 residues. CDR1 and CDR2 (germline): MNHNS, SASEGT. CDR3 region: CASTPGGPDTQYF. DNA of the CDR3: TGTGCCAGCACTCCGGGGGGGCCAGATACGCAGTATTTT.

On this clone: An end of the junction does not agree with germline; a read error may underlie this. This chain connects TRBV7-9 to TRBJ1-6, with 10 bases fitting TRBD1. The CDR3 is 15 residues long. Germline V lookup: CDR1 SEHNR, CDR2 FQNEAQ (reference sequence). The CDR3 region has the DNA TGTTCCAGCAGCTTCGGGGGACAGGGGAATTCACCCCTCCACTTT. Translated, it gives CSSSFGGQGNSPLHF.

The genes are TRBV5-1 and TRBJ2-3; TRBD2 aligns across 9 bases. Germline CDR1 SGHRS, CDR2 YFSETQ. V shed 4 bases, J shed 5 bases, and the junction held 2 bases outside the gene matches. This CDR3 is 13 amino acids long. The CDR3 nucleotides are TGCGCCAGCAGCGTGACTAGCGGAGATACGCAGTATTTT. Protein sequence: CASSVTSGDTQYF. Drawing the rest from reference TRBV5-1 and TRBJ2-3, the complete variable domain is KAGVTQTPRYLIKTRGQQVTLSCSPISGHRSVSWYQQTPGQGLQFLFEYFSETQRNKGNFPGRFSGRQFSNSRSEMNVSTLELGDSALYLCASSVTSGDTQYFGPGTRLTVL.

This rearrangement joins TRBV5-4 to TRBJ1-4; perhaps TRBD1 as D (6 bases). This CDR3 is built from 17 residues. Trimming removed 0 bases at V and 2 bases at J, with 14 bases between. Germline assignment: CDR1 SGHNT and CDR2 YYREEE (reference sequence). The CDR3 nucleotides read TGTGCCAGCAGCTTGGCCCAGGGGAAGGGGACTAATGAAAAACTGTTTTTT. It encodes CASSLAQGKGTNEKLFF.

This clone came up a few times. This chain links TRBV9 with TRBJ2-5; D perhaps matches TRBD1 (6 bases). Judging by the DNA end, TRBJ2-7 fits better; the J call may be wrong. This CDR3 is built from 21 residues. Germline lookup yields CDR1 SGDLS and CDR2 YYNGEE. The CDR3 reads CASSQRLQRLGTTSAPYEQYF. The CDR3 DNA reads TGTGCCAGCAGCCAAAGGCTTCAAAGGTTGGGGACAACCTCCGCCCCTTACGAGCAGTACTTC.

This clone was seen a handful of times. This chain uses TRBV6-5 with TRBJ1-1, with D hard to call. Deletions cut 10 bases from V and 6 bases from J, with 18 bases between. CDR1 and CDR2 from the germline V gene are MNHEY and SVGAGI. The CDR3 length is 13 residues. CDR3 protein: CAIGAPEVAEAFF. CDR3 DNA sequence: TGTGCCATTGGAGCGCCGGAGGTGGCTGAAGCTTTCTTT.

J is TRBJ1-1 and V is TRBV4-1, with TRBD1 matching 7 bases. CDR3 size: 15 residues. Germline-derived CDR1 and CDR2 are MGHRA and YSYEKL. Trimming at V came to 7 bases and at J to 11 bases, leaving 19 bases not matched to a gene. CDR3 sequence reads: CASNPEPGQKGRAFF. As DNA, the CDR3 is TGCGCCAGCAATCCAGAACCGGGACAGAAGGGTCGGGCTTTCTTT.

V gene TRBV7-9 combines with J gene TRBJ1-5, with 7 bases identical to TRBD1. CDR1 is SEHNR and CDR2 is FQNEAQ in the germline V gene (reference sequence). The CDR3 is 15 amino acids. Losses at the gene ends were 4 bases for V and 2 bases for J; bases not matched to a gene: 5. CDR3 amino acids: CASSSEGAGNQPQHF. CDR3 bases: TGTGCCAGCAGCTCCGAGGGGGCTGGCAATCAGCCCCAGCATTTT. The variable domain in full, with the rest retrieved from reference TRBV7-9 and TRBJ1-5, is DTGVSQNPRHKITKRGQNVTFRCDPISEHNRLYWYRQTLGQGPEFLTYFQNEAQLEKSRLLSDRFSAERPKGSFSTLEIQRTEQGDSAMYLCASSSEGAGNQPQHFGDGTRLSIL.

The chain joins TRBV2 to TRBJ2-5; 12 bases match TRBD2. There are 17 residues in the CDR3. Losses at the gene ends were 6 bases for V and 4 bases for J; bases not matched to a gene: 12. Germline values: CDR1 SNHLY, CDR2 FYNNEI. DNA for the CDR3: TGTGCCAGCAGCCGGGCTAGCGGGGGGGCGGGTCGAGAGACCCAGTACTTC. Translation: CASSRASGGAGRETQYF.

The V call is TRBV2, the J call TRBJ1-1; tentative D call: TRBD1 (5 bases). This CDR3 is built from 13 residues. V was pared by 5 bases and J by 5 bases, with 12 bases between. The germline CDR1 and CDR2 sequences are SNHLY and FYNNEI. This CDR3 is CASSTGFWTEAFF. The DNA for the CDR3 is TGTGCCAGCAGTACAGGATTTTGGACTGAAGCTTTCTTT.

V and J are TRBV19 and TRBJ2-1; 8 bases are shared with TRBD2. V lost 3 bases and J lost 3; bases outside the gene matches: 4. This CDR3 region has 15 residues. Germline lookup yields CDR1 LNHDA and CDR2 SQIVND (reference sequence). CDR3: CASSISGGLYNEQFF. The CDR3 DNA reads TGTGCCAGTAGTATCAGCGGGGGCCTCTACAATGAGCAGTTCTTC.

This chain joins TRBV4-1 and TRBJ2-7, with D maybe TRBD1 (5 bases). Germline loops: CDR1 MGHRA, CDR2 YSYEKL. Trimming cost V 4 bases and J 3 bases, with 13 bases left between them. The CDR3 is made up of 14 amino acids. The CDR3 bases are TGCGCCAGCAGCCTCTTGGACAAAAACTACGAGCAGTACTTC. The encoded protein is CASSLLDKNYEQYF.

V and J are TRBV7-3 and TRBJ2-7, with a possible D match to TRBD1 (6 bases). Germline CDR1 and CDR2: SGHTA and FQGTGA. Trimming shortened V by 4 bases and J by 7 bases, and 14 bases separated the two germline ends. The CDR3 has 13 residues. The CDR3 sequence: CASSSRQEGEQYF. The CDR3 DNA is TGTGCCAGCAGCTCCAGACAGGAAGGTGAGCAGTACTTC.

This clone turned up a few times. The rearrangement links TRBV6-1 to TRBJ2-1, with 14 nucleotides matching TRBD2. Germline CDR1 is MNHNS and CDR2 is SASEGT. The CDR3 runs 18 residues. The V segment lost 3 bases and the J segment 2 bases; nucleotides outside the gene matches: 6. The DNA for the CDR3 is TGTGCCAGCAGTGACAACTTGGGACTAGCGGGGGCCTACAATGAGCAGTTCTTC. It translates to CASSDNLGLAGAYNEQFF.

This CDR3 is CASSTPGTDNQPQHF. The CDR3 nucleotides read TGTGCCAGCAGTACACCAGGGACAGACAATCAGCCCCAGCATTTT. The chain links TRBV28 to TRBJ1-5; TRBD1 aligns across 7 bases. Germline V gene data show CDR1 as MDHEN and CDR2 as SYDVKM. Trimming took 5 bases from V and 3 from J; bases not matched to a gene: 7. This CDR3 is 15 amino acids long. Filled out from reference TRBV28 and TRBJ1-5, the complete variable domain reads DVKVTQSSRYLVKRTGEKVFLECVQDMDHENMFWYRQDPGLGLRLIYFSYDVKMKEKGDIPEGYSVSREKKERFSLILESASTNQTSMYLCASSTPGTDNQPQHFGDGTRLSIL.

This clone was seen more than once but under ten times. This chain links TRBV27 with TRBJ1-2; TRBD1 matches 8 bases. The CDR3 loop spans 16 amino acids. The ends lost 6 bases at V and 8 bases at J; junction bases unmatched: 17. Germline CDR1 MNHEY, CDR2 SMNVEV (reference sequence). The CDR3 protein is CASSLTLGQGHFGYTF. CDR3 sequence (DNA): TGTGCCAGCAGCTTGACTCTCGGACAGGGACATTTCGGCTACACCTTC.

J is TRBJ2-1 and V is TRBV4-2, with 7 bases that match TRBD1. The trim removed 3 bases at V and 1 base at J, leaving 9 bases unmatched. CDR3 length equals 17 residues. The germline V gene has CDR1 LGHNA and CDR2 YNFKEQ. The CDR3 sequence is CASSQRIGGGSYNEQFF. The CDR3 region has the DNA TGTGCCAGCAGCCAGCGTATAGGGGGCGGGTCCTACAATGAGCAGTTCTTC.

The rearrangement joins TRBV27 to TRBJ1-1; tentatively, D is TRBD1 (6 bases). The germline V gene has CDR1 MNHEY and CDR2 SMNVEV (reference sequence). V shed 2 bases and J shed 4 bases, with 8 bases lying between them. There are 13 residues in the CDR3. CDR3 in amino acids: CASSLTGSTEAFF. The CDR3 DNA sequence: TGTGCCAGCAGTTTAACAGGGTCCACTGAAGCTTTCTTT.

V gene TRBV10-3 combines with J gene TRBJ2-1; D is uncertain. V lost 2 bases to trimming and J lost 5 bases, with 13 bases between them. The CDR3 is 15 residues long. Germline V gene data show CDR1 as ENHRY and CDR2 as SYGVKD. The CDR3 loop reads CAISEGQVLHNEQFF. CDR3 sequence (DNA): TGTGCCATCAGTGAGGGGCAGGTTCTTCACAATGAGCAGTTCTTC.